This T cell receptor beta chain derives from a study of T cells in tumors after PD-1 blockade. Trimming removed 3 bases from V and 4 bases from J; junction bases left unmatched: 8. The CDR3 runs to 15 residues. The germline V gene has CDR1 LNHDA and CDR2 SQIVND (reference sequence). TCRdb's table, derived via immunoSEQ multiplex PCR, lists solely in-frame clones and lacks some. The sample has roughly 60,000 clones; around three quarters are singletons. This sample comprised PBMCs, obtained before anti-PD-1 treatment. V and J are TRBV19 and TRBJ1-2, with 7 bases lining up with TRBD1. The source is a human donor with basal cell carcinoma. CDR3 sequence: CASSMRQGLSYGYTF. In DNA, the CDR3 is TGTGCCAGTAGTATGCGACAGGGCCTCTCCTATGGCTACACCTTC.